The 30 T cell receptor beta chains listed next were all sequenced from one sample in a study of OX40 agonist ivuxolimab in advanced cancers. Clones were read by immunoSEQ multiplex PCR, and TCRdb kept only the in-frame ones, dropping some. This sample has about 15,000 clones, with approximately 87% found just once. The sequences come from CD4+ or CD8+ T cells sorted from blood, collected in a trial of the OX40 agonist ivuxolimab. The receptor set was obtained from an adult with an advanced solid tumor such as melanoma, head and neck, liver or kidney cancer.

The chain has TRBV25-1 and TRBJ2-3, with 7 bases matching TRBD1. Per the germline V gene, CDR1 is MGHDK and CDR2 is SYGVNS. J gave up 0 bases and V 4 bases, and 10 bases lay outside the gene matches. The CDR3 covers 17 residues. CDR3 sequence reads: CASSGGVRGQSTDTQYF. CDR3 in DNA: TGTGCCAGCAGTGGAGGGGTAAGGGGACAGAGCACAGATACGCAGTATTTT.

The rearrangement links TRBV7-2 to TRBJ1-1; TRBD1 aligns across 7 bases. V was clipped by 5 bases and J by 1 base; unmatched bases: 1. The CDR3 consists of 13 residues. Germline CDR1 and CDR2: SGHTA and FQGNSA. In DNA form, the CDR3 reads TGTGCCAGCAGCCGGACAGGGAACACTGAAGCTTTCTTT. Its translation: CASSRTGNTEAFF. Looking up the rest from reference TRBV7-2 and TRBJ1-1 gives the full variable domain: GAGVSQSPSNKVTEKGKDVELRCDPISGHTALYWYRQSLGQGLEFLIYFQGNSAPDKSGLPSDRFSAERTGGSVSTLTIQRTQQEDSAVYLCASSRTGNTEAFFGQGTRLTVV.

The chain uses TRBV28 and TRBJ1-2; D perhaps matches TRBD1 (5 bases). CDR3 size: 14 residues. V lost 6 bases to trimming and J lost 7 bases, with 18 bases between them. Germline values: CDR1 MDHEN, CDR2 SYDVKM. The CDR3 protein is CASSLQESYGGYTF. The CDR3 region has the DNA TGTGCCAGCAGCCTACAGGAGTCCTATGGTGGCTACACCTTC.

This chain's CDR3 is CASSLARTGNTIYF. DNA for the CDR3: TGTGCCAGCAGCCTGGCCCGGACTGGAAACACCATATATTTT. This sequence joins TRBV5-4 and TRBJ1-3, with D unresolved. CDR3 length equals 14 residues. V was cut by 4 bases and J by 2 bases, with 10 bases left in between. Germline CDR1 SGHNT, CDR2 YYREEE (reference sequence).

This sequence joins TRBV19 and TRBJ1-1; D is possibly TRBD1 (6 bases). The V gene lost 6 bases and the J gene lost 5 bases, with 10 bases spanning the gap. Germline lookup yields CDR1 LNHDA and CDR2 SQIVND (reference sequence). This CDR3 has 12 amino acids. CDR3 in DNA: TGTGCCAGTAGCACAGGGATAACTGAAGCTTTCTTT. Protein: CASSTGITEAFF. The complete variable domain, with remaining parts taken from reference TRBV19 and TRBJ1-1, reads DGGITQSPKYLFRKEGQNVTLSCEQNLNHDAMYWYRQDPGQGLRLIYYSQIVNDFQKGDIAEGYSVSREKKESFPLTVTSAQKNPTAFYLCASSTGITEAFFGQGTRLTVV.

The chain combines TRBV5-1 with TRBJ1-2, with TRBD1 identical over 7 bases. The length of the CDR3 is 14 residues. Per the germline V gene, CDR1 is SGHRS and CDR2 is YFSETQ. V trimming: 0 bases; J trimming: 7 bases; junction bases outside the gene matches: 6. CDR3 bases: TGCGCCAGCAGCTTGGATGCAGGGGGGACTGGCTACACCTTC. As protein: CASSLDAGGTGYTF.

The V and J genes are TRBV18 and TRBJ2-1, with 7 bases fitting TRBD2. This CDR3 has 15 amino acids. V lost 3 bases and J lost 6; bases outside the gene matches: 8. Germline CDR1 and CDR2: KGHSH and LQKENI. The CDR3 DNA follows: TGTGCCAGCTCACCCCAGCCTAGCGGAGCCAATGAGCAGTTCTTC. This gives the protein CASSPQPSGANEQFF.

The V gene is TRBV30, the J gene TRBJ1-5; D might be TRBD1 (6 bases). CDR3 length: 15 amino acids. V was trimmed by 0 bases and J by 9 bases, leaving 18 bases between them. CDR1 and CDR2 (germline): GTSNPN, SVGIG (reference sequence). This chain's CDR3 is CAWSVLDSPGRPQHF. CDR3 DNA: TGTGCCTGGAGTGTACTGGACAGCCCCGGGAGGCCCCAGCATTTT.

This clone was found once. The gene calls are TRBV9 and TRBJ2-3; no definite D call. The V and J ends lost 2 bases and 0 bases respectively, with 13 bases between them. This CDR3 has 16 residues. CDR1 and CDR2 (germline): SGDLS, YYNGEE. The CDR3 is CASSVKGSPSTDTQYF. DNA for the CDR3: TGTGCCAGCAGCGTCAAGGGTTCCCCTAGCACAGATACGCAGTATTTT.

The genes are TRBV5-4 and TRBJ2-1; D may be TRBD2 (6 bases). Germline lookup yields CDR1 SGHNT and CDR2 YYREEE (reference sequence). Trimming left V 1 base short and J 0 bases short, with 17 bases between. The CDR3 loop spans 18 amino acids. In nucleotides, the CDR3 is TGTGCCAGCAGCTTGAGACCGGTTGGGAGGAGCTCCTACAATGAGCAGTTCTTC. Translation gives CASSLRPVGRSSYNEQFF.

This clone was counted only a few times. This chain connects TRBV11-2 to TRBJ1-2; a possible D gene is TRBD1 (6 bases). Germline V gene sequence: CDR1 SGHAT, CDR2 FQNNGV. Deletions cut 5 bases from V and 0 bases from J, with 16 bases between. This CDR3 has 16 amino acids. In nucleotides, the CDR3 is TGTGCCAGCAGCCTCGCCAGGGGACCCACTAACTATGGCTACACCTTC. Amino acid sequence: CASSLARGPTNYGYTF.

CDR3 in amino acids: CASAGAGSYNEQFF. In DNA, the CDR3 is TGTGCCAGTGCCGGGGCAGGGTCCTACAATGAGCAGTTCTTC. This rearrangement joins TRBV5-5 to TRBJ2-1; either TRBD1 or TRBD2 may fit D (5 bases each). The CDR3 covers 14 residues. Per germline, CDR1 SGHKS and CDR2 YYEKEE (reference sequence). Trimming took off 8 bases at V and 1 base at J, with 13 bases between the two ends. The whole variable domain, remainder taken from reference TRBV5-5 and TRBJ2-1, is DAGVTQSPTHLIKTRGQQVTLRCSPISGHKSVSWYQQVLGQGPQFIFQYYEKEERGRGNFPDRFSARQFPNYSSELNVNALLLGDSALYLCASAGAGSYNEQFFGPGTRLTVL.

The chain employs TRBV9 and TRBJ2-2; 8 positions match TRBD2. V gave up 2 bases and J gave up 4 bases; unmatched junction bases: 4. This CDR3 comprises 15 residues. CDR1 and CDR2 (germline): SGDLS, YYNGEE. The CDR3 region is CASSVGGATTGELFF. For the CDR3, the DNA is TGTGCCAGCAGCGTCGGGGGGGCGACCACCGGGGAGCTGTTTTTT.

CDR3 sequence reads: CASSESTSAYTGELFF. The CDR3 nucleotides are TGCGCCAGCAGTGAGTCTACTAGCGCGTACACCGGGGAGCTGTTTTTT. The chain is built from TRBV10-1 and TRBJ2-2, with TRBD2 identical over 7 bases. This CDR3 is built from 16 residues. V dropped 0 bases and J dropped 3; count of bases not matched to a gene: 4. Germline CDR1 WNHNN, CDR2 SYGVQD (reference sequence).

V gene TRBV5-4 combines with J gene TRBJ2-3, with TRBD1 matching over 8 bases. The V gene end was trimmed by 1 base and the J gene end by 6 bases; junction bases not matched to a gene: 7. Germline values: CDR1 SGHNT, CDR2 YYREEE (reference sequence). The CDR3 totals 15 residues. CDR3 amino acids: CASSLPQGAGDTQYF. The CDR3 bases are TGTGCCAGCAGCTTGCCGCAGGGGGCAGGCGATACGCAGTATTTT.

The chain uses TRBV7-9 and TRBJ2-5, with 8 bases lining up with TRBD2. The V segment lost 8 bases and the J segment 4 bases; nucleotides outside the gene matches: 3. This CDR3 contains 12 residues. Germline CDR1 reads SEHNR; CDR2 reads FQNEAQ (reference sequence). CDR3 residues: CASLTSGETQYF. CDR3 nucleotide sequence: TGTGCCAGCCTTACTAGCGGAGAGACCCAGTACTTC. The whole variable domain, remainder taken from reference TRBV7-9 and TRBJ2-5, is DTGVSQNPRHKITKRGQNVTFRCDPISEHNRLYWYRQTLGQGPEFLTYFQNEAQLEKSRLLSDRFSAERPKGSFSTLEIQRTEQGDSAMYLCASLTSGETQYFGPGTRLLVL.

The CDR3 nucleotides read TGTGCCAGCAGTGACCCTGGGACTACAGCCCCGGATACGCAGTATTTT. This sequence encodes CASSDPGTTAPDTQYF. The V gene is TRBV2, the J gene TRBJ2-3; 7 bases map to TRBD2. Germline values: CDR1 SNHLY, CDR2 FYNNEI. Trimming removed 3 bases from V and 6 bases from J; junction bases left unmatched: 12. The CDR3 loop spans 16 amino acids.

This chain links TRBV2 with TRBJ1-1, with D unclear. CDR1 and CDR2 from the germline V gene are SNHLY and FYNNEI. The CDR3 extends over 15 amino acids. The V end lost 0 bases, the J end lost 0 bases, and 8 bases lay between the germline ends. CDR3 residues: CASSEAERMNTEAFF. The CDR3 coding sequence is TGTGCCAGCAGTGAAGCAGAAAGGATGAACACTGAAGCTTTCTTT.

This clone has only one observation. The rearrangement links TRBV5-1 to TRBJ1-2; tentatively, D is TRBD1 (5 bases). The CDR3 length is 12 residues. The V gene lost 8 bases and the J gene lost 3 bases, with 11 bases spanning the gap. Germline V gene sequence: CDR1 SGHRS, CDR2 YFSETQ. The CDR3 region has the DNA TGCGCCAGTGGGACGGATTACTATGGCTACACCTTC. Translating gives CASGTDYYGYTF.

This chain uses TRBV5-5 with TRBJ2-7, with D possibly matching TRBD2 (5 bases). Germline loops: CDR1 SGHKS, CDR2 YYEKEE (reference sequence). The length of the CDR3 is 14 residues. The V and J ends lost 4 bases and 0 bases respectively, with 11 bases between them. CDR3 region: CASSGRADSYEQYF. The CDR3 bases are TGTGCCAGCAGCGGGCGGGCAGACTCCTACGAGCAGTACTTC.

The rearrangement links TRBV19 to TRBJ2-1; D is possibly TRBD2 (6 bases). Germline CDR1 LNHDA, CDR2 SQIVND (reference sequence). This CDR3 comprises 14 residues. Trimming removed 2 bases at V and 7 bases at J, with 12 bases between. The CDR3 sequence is CASSITGVGNEQFF. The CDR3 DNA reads TGTGCCAGTAGTATAACGGGGGTGGGTAATGAGCAGTTCTTC.

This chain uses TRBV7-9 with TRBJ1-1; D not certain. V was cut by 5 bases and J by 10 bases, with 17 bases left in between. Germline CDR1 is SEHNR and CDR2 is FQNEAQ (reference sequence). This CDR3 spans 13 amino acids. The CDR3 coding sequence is TGTGCCAGCAGCCCTGGTTCTCTATTCGGAGCTTTCTTT. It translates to CASSPGSLFGAFF.

This CDR3 is CAISKERGGRTDTQYF. DNA for the CDR3: TGTGCCATCAGTAAGGAGCGGGGGGGTCGCACAGATACGCAGTATTTT. This chain connects TRBV10-3 to TRBJ2-3, with TRBD2 matching 10 bases. The V gene end was trimmed by 5 bases and the J gene end by 1 base; junction bases not matched to a gene: 6. This CDR3 region has 16 residues. Germline lookup yields CDR1 ENHRY and CDR2 SYGVKD.

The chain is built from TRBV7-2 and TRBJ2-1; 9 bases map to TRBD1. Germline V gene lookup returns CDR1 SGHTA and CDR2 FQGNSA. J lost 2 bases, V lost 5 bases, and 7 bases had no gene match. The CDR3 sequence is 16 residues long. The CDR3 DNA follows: TGTGCCAGCAGCGAAACCGGGACAGGGCCCTACAATGAGCAGTTCTTC. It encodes CASSETGTGPYNEQFF. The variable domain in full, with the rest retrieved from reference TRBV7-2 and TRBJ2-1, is GAGVSQSPSNKVTEKGKDVELRCDPISGHTALYWYRQSLGQGLEFLIYFQGNSAPDKSGLPSDRFSAERTGGSVSTLTIQRTQQEDSAVYLCASSETGTGPYNEQFFGPGTRLTVL.

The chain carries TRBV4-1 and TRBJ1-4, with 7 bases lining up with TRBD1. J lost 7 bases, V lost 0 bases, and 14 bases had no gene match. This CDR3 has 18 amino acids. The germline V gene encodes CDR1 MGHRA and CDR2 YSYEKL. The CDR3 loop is CASSQDAAGGGVVEKLFF. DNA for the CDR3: TGCGCCAGCAGCCAAGACGCGGCAGGGGGTGGAGTGGTTGAAAAACTGTTTTTT.

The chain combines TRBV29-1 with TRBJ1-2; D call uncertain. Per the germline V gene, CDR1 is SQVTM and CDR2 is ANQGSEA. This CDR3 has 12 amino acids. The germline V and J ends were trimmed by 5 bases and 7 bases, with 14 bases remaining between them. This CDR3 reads CSVQEGRSGYTF. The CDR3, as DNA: TGCAGCGTTCAGGAGGGCAGGAGTGGCTACACCTTC. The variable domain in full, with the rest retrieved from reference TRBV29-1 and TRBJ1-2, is SAVISQKPSRDICQRGTSLTIQCQVDSQVTMMFWYRQQPGQSLTLIATANQGSEATYESGFVIDKFPISRPNLTFSTLTVSNMSPEDSSIYLCSVQEGRSGYTFGSGTRLTVV.

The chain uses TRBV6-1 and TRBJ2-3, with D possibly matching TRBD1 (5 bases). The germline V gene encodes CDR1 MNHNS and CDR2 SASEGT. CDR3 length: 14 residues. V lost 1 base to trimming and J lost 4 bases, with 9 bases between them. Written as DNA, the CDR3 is TGTGCCAGCAGTGAAGAGGGGTGGGCAGATACGCAGTATTTT. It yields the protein CASSEEGWADTQYF.

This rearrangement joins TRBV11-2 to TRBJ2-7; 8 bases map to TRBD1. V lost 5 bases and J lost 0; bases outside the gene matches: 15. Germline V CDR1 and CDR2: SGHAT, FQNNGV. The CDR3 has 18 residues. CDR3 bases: TGTGCCAGCAGCCCTCGGACAGGGACCAGGTGGGGCTCCTACGAGCAGTACTTC. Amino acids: CASSPRTGTRWGSYEQYF.

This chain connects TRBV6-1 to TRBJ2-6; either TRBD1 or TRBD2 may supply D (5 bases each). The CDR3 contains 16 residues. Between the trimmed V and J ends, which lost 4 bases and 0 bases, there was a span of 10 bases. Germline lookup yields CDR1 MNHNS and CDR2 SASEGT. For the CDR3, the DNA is TGTGCCAGCAGTGGGGACGGTCGCTCTGGGGCCAACGTCCTGACTTTC. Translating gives CASSGDGRSGANVLTF.

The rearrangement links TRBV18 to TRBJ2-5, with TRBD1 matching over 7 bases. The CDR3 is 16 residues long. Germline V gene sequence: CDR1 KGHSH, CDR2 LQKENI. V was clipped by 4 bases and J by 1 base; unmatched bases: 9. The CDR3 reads CASSLTYGDSQETQYF. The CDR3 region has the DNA TGTGCCAGCTCACTCACCTACGGGGACAGCCAAGAGACCCAGTACTTC.